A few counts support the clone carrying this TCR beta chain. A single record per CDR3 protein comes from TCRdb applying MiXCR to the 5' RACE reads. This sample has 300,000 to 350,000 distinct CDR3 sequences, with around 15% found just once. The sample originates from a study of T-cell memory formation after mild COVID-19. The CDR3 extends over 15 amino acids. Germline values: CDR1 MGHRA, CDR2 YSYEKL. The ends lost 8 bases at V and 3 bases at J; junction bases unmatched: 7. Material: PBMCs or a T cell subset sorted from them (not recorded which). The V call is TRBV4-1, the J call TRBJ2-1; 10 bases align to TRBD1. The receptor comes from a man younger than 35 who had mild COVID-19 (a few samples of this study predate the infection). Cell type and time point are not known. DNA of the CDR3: TGCGCCAGCGTCCGGGGGGACAGGGGCTACAATGAGCAGTTCTTC. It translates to CASVRGDRGYNEQFF.